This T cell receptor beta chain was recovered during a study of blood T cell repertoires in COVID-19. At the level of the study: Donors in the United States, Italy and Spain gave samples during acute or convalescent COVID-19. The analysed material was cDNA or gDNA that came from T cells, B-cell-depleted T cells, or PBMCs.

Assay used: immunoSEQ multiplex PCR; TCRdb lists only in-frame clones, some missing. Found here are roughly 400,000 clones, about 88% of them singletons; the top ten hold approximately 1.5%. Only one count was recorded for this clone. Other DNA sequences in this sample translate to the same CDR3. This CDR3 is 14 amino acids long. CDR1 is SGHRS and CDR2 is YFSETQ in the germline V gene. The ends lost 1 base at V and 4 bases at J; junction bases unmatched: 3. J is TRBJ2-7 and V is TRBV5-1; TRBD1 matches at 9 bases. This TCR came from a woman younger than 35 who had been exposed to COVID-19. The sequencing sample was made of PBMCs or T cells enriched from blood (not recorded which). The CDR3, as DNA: TGCGCCAGCAGCTTGACAGGGGGCAAATACGAGCAGTACTTC. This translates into CASSLTGGKYEQYF.